A single sample is the source of the 2 T cell receptor beta chains below, sequenced in a study of Ad26.COV2.S vaccination and SARS-CoV-2 variants. Treatment described: approximately 18 received Ad26.COV2.S at low or high dose, single or two shots; about 5 received placebo; per-sample allocation not given. Collection of samples fell on day 63 after the first vaccine or placebo injection. Measured with immunoSEQ multiplex PCR; TCRdb has only the in-frame clones, and not every one. The data show a few hundred thousand clones, roughly 90% seen once. The sample in question was peripheral blood, obtained in a trial of Ad26.COV2.S vaccine versus placebo. These receptors were obtained from a person between 18 and 65 years old who received the Ad26.COV2.S COVID-19 vaccine or a placebo.

This clone was counted only a few times. This specimen includes other DNA sequences encoding the same CDR3. The CDR3 DNA reads TGTGCCAGCAGCCTCCTCGGGGGGGCCGGGGAGCTGTTTTTT. It specifies CASSLLGGAGELFF. The rearrangement links TRBV27 to TRBJ2-2; 8 bases agree with TRBD2. The CDR3 consists of 14 residues. The V segment lost 6 bases and the J segment 6 bases; nucleotides outside the gene matches: 6. Per the germline V gene, CDR1 is MNHEY and CDR2 is SMNVEV (reference sequence).

The chain combines TRBV3-1 (or the pseudogene TRBV3-2) with TRBJ2-5; 8 nucleotides match TRBD2. Looked up from germline, CDR1 is LGHDT and CDR2 is YNNKEL (reference sequence). With 4 bases clipped from V and 5 bases from J, the junction kept 12 bases outside the gene matches. The CDR3 is 16 residues long. The DNA of the CDR3 is TGTGCCAGCAGCCTATTAGCGGGATCTAAGGGGGAGACCCAGTACTTC. This codes for CASSLLAGSKGETQYF.